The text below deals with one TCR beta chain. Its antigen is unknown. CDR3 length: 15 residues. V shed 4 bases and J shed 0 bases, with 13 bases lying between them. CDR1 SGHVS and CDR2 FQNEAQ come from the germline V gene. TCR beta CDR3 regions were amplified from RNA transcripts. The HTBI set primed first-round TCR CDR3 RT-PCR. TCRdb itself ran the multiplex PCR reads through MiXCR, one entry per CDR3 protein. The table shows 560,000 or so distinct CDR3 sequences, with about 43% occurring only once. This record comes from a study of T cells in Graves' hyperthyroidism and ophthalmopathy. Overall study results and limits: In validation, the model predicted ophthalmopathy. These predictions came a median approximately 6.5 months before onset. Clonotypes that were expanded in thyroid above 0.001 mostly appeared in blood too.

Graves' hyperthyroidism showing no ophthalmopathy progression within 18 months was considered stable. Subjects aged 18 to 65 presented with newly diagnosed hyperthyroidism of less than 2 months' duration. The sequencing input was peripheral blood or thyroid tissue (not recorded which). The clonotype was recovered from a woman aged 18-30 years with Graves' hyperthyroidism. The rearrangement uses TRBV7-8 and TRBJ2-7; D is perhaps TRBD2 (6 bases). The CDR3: CASSWEAGSSYEQYF. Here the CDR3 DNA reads TGTGCCAGCAGCTGGGAGGCTGGTAGCTCCTACGAGCAGTACTTC.